Below, one TCR beta chain is given with its context. Its matching antigen is unknown. TCRdb fed the reads into MiXCR, producing one record per CDR3 protein. Altogether some 590,000 distinct CDR3 sequences are present, under 45% being singletons, with the ten largest covering about 46%. The data are from a study of T cell repertoires in cytomegalovirus infection. Whole-study context: CMV infection together with matching HLA type was indicated by public TCR beta signatures.

V gave up 2 bases and J gave up 5 bases, with 9 bases separating them. The V gene's germline CDR1 is SGHTA and CDR2 FQGNSA. The CDR3 loop spans 14 amino acids. Study outcomes and limitations: Ex vivo, HLA-C-restricted CMV-specific TCR beta clonotypes prevailed over the rest of the response. Summed frequency of shared TCR beta families picked out CMV carriers who also had the relevant HLA.

The TCR comes from a human donor in good health (CMV status not recorded). Some clones in this sample may be carry-over from other donors' samples. The chain has TRBV7-2 and TRBJ2-2, with D perhaps TRBD1 or TRBD2 (5 bases each). The material sequenced was cultured PBMCs, taken from culture after CMV antigen stimulation. The CDR3 DNA reads as TGTGCCAGCAGCTTAATGGGGGAAACCGGGGAGCTGTTTTTT. It encodes CASSLMGETGELFF.